The source of this TCR beta chain is a study of cytomegalovirus exposure and HLA in healthy donors. The study, taken as a whole, reports: As a later analysis showed, a missense DCLRE1C variant was linked to trimming of TCR beta V- and J-genes. Further analysis was carried out later, and it showed several of the most significant clusters appearing linked to common viral pathogens. Immune exposure data for these donors was limited to CMV serostatus. The study flagged around 150 TCR beta chains as cytomegalovirus-associated.

As regards this clone: Its antigen is not identified.

Germline loops: CDR1 LNHDA, CDR2 SQIVND (reference sequence). The ends lost 3 bases at V and 13 bases at J; junction bases unmatched: 7. There are 13 residues in the CDR3. 13 Jbeta primers and 60 Vbeta primers were used for the PCR. TCRdb's copy holds only in-frame clones and misses some; the assay was immunoSEQ multiplex PCR. The data contain more than 110,000 clones, 60% to 85% of them singletons. V and J are TRBV19 and TRBJ1-4, with 8 bases fitting TRBD1. The source is a young man in good health and CMV-seronegative. Sequencing was performed on PBMCs. The CDR3 sequence: CASSIQDRGRLFF. Written as DNA, the CDR3 is TGTGCCAGTAGTATCCAAGACAGGGGCAGACTGTTTTTT. The full variable domain, with the rest looked up from reference TRBV19 and TRBJ1-4, is DGGITQSPKYLFRKEGQNVTLSCEQNLNHDAMYWYRQDPGQGLRLIYYSQIVNDFQKGDIAEGYSVSREKKESFPLTVTSAQKNPTAFYLCASSIQDRGRLFFGSGTQLSVL.